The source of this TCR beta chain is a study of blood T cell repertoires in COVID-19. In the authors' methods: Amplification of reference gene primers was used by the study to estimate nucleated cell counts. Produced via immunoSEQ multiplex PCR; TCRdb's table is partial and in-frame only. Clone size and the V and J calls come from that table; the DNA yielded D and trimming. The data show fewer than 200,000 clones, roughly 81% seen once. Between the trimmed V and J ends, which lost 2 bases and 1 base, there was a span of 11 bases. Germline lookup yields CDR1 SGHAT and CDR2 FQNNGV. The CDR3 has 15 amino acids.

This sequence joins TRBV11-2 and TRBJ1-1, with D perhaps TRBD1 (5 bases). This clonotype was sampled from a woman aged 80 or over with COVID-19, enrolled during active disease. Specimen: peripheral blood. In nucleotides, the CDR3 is TGTGCCAGCAGCTTATCTGGACACCCGAACACTGAAGCTTTCTTT. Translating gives CASSLSGHPNTEAFF.